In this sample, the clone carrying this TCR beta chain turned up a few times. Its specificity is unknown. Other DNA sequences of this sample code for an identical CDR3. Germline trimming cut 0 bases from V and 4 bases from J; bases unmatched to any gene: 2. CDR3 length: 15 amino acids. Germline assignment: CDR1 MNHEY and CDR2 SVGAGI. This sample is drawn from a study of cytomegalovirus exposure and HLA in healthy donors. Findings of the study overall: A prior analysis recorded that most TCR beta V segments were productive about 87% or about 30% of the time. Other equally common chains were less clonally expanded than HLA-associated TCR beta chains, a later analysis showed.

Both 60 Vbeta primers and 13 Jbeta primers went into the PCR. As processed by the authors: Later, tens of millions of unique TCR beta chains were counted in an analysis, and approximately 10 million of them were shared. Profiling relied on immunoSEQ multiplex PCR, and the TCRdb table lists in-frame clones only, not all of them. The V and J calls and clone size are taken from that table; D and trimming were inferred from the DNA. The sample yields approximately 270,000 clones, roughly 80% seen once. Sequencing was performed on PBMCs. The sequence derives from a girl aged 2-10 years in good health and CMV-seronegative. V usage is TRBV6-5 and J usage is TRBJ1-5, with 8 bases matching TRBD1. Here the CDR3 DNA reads TGTGCCAGCAGTTACTCCGGACAGGGAAATCAGCCCCAGCATTTT. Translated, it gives CASSYSGQGNQPQHF.